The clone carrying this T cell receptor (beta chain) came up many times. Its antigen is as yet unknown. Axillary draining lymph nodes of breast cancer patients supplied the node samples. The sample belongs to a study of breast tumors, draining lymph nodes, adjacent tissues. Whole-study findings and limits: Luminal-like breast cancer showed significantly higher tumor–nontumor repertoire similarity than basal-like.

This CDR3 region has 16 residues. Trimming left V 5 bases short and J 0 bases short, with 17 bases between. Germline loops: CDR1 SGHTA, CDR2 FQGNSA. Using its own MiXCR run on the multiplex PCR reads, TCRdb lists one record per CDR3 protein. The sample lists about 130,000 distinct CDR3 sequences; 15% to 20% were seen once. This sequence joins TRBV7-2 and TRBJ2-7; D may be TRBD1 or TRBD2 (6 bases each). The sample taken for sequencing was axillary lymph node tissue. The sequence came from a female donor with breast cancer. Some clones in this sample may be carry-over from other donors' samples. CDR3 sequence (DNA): TGTGCCAGCAGCCCCAACTCCGGGGGCACCTCCTACGAGCAGTACTTC. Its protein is CASSPNSGGTSYEQYF.